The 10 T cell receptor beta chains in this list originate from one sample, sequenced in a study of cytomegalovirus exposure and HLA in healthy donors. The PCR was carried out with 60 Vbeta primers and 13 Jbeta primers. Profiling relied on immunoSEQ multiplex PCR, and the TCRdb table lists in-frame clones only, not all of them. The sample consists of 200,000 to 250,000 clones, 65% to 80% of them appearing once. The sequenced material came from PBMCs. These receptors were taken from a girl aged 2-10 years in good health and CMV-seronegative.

CDR3 protein: CASSSKGTGANTGELFF. CDR3 in DNA: TGCGCCAGCAGCAGCAAAGGGACAGGTGCGAACACCGGGGAGCTGTTTTTT. The chain employs TRBV4-1 and TRBJ2-2; 8 bases fit TRBD1. J was trimmed by 0 bases and V by 5 bases; bases with no gene match: 8. Germline values: CDR1 MGHRA, CDR2 YSYEKL. This CDR3 contains 17 residues.

CDR3 sequence (DNA): TGTGCCAGCAGATCCTCAACCTACGAGCAGTACTTC. This gives the protein CASRSSTYEQYF. This rearrangement joins TRBV6-5 to TRBJ2-5; no definite D call. Near its end, the DNA agrees better with TRBJ2-7, so the J call may be wrong. CDR1 is MNHEY and CDR2 is SVGAGI in the germline V gene. The CDR3 contains 12 residues.

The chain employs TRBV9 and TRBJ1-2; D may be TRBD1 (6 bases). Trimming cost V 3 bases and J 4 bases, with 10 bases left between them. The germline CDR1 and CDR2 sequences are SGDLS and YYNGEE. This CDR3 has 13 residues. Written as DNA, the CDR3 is TGTGCCAGCAGCGCCAGACAGGCCTATGGCTACACCTTC. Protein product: CASSARQAYGYTF. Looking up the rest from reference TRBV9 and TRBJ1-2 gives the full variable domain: DSGVTQTPKHLITATGQRVTLRCSPRSGDLSVYWYQQSLDQGLQFLIQYYNGEERAKGNILERFSAQQFPDLHSELNLSSLELGDSALYFCASSARQAYGYTFGSGTRLTVV.

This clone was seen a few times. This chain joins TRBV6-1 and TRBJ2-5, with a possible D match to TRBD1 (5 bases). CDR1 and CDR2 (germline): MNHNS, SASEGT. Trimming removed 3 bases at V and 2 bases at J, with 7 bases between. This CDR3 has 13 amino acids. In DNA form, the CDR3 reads TGTGCCAGCAGTGAGACAGTACAAGAGACCCAGTACTTC. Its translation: CASSETVQETQYF.

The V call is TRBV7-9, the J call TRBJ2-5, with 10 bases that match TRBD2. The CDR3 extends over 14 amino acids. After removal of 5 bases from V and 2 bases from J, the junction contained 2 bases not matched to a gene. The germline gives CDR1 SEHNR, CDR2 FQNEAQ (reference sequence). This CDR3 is CASSKAGGQETQYF. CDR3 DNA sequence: TGTGCCAGCAGCAAAGCGGGGGGGCAAGAGACCCAGTACTTC.

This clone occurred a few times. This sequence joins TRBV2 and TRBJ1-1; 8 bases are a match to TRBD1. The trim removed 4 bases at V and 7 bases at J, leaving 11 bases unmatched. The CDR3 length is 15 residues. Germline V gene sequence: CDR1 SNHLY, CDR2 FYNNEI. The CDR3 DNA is TGTGCCAGCAGTGTCGGACAGGGCGGGGTTTATGAAGCTTTCTTT. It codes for CASSVGQGGVYEAFF.

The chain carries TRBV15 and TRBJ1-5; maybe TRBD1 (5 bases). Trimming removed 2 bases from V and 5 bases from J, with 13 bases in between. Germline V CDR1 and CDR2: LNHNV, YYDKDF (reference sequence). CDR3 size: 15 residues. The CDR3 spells CATSRFQGGDQPQHF. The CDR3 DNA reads TGTGCCACCAGCAGATTTCAGGGTGGGGATCAGCCCCAGCATTTT.

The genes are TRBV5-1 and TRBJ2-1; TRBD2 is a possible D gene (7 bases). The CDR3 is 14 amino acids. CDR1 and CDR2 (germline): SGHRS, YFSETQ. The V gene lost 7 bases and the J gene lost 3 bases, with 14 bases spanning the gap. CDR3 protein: CASSRGANYNEQFF. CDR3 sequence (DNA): TGCGCCAGCTCTCGGGGGGCAAACTACAATGAGCAGTTCTTC.

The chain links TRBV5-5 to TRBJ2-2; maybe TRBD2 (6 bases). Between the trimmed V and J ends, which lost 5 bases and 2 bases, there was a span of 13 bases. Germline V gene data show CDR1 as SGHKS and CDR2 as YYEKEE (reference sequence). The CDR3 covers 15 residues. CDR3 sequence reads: CASSGAGLNTGELFF. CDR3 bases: TGTGCCAGCAGTGGAGCGGGCCTAAACACCGGGGAGCTGTTTTTT.

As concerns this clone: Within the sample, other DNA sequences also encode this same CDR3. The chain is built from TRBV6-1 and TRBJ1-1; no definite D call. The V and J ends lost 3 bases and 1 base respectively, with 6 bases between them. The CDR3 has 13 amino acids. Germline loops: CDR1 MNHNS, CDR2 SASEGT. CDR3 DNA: TGTGCCAGCAGTGAGAGGGAGAACACTGAAGCTTTCTTT. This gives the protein CASSERENTEAFF.